This T cell receptor (beta chain) was retrieved from a study of identical twins. One entry per CDR3 protein, called by TCRdb with MiXCR from the 5' RACE reads. The sample records about 790,000 distinct CDR3 sequences, around a sixth being singletons. CDR1 is MNHEY, CDR2 SVGAGI, per germline. This CDR3 comprises 15 residues. V lost 4 bases and J lost 5, with 17 bases in between. These data also featured in a second study, about T cells expressing NK-cell markers. That work contributes: Eight donors were sequenced, of whom seven were HCMV-seropositive, while the remaining one was HCMV-seronegative. For over 5 donors, the dominant NKG2C+ clonotypes made up roughly 1.0-8% of their CD8+ T cells.

V gene TRBV6-5 combines with J gene TRBJ1-2; a weak D match, TRBD1 (5 bases). Material: PBMCs. The source of this sequence is a woman aged 18-29 years in good health. This CDR3 reads CASSSRGPGIYGYTF. The CDR3 nucleotides are TGTGCCAGCAGTTCAAGGGGACCTGGAATTTATGGCTACACCTTC.